The 5 T cell receptor beta chains given below trace back to one sample, sequenced in a study of CD8+ T cells in alopecia areata. Once RNA had been extracted, it was reverse transcribed into cDNA to act as the sequencing template. Only in-frame clones appear in the TCRdb table, and some are missing; sequencing was by immunoSEQ multiplex PCR. The table includes approximately 66,000 clones, under 75% detected once. The specimen comprised CD8+ T cells sorted from blood, sampled at week 0. The receptors were gathered from a human donor with alopecia areata.

The chain recombines TRBV5-1 with TRBJ1-1; 8 bases fit TRBD1. Germline loops: CDR1 SGHRS, CDR2 YFSETQ. The CDR3 spans 16 residues. V shed 0 bases, J shed 3 bases, and the junction held 7 bases outside the gene matches. In nucleotides, the CDR3 is TGCGCCAGCAGCTTGGAGGCAGGGGGCGCTGACACTGAAGCTTTCTTT. Its protein is CASSLEAGGADTEAFF. The full variable domain, completed using reference TRBV5-1 and TRBJ1-1, is KAGVTQTPRYLIKTRGQQVTLSCSPISGHRSVSWYQQTPGQGLQFLFEYFSETQRNKGNFPGRFSGRQFSNSRSEMNVSTLELGDSALYLCASSLEAGGADTEAFFGQGTRLTVV.

V usage is TRBV5-4 and J usage is TRBJ2-6, with D hard to call. Trimming stripped 7 bases from V and 2 bases from J, with 7 bases between. CDR3 length: 13 amino acids. From germline, CDR1 is SGHNT and CDR2 YYREEE (reference sequence). CDR3 in amino acids: CASLLAGANVLTF. The CDR3 region has the DNA TGTGCCAGCCTCCTGGCTGGGGCCAACGTCCTGACTTTC.

The chain links TRBV30 to TRBJ2-7, with D perhaps TRBD2 (6 bases). V was cut by 5 bases and J by 0 bases, with 14 bases left in between. The CDR3 covers 14 residues. Germline-derived CDR1 and CDR2 are GTSNPN and SVGIG (reference sequence). The CDR3, as DNA: TGTGCCTGGGGGTTCCTTAGCGGCTCCTACGAGCAGTACTTC. Translation: CAWGFLSGSYEQYF.

This clone was counted a few times. The J gene is TRBJ1-2, the V gene TRBV29-1, with D unclear. CDR3 length: 15 residues. Germline values: CDR1 SQVTM, CDR2 ANQGSEA. Trimming pared 4 bases from V and 1 base from J, leaving 16 bases between. The CDR3 DNA sequence: TGCAGCGTTGGGGCAGAAGCCTTATTTAACTATGGCTACACCTTC. Translating gives CSVGAEALFNYGYTF.

The rearrangement links TRBV7-9 to TRBJ2-7; TRBD2 matches at 7 bases. V gave up 5 bases and J gave up 3 bases; unmatched junction bases: 13. The CDR3 has 16 residues. CDR1 SEHNR and CDR2 FQNEAQ come from the germline V gene (reference sequence). CDR3 sequence: CASSPRTSVTRYEQYF. The CDR3 DNA reads as TGTGCCAGCAGCCCGCGCACTAGCGTGACGCGCTACGAGCAGTACTTC.